These 13 T cell receptor beta chains were sequenced from one sample in a study of T cells in Graves' hyperthyroidism and ophthalmopathy. Amplification targeted TCR beta CDR3 regions from RNA transcripts. The primer set for the first-round RT-PCR of the TCR CDR3 was HTBI. TCRdb re-analysed the multiplex PCR reads in MiXCR, keeping a single row per CDR3 protein. The sample has 490,000 or so distinct CDR3 sequences, about 22% seen once; the top ten hold 45% to 50%. The material sequenced was blood. The receptors originated from a woman aged 70-85 years with Graves' ophthalmopathy.

The V and J genes are TRBV27 and TRBJ2-7; 12 bases line up with TRBD2. The ends lost 6 bases at V and 3 bases at J; junction bases unmatched: 6. The CDR3 sequence is 15 residues long. CDR1 is MNHEY and CDR2 is SMNVEV in the germline V gene (reference sequence). CDR3 bases: TGTGCCAGCAGGCTGACTAGCGGGAGTTACTACGAGCAGTACTTC. Protein product: CASRLTSGSYYEQYF.

This clonotype was detected a few times. The chain combines TRBV7-9 with TRBJ2-6, with a tentative D call TRBD1 (5 bases). CDR1 is SEHNR, CDR2 FQNEAQ, per germline (reference sequence). CDR3 size: 15 residues. Trimming stripped 2 bases from V and 2 bases from J, with 7 bases between. For the CDR3, the DNA is TGTGCCAGCAGCTTACAGGGAACTGGGGCCAACGTCCTGACTTTC. Its protein is CASSLQGTGANVLTF.

This clonotype was detected ten times or more. The V gene is TRBV3-1, the J gene TRBJ1-1; TRBD1 is a possible D gene (5 bases). From germline, CDR1 is LGHDT and CDR2 YNNKEL (reference sequence). V shed 3 bases and J shed 1 base, with 15 bases lying between them. This CDR3 is 16 amino acids long. In DNA form, the CDR3 reads TGTGCCAGCAGCCAGTCAGGACAAAGCAAGAACACTGAAGCTTTCTTT. It is translated as CASSQSGQSKNTEAFF.

About this clonotype itself: This may be a read error: a much more frequent sequence differs by one nucleotide. The CDR3 region is CASSPTGTSLINEQLF. CDR3 DNA sequence: TGTGCCAGCAGTCCAACCGGGACTAGCCTAATAAATGAGCAGCTCTTC. The chain combines TRBV27 with TRBJ2-1; 9 nucleotides align to TRBD2. CDR1 and CDR2 from the germline V gene are MNHEY and SMNVEV (reference sequence). This CDR3 has 16 amino acids.

The sample holds a few counts of this clonotype. The chain employs TRBV7-2 and TRBJ1-5; 10 bases are shared with TRBD1. The germline V gene has CDR1 SGHTA and CDR2 FQGNSA. This CDR3 comprises 14 residues. V shed 8 bases and J 2 bases; nucleotides not matched to a gene: 3. CDR3 region: CASRGQGGNQPQHF. The DNA of the CDR3 is TGTGCCAGCCGCGGACAGGGGGGCAATCAGCCCCAGCATTTT.

This clonotype was detected only a few times. The V and J genes are TRBV10-3 and TRBJ2-1, with TRBD2 identical over 7 bases. Germline loops: CDR1 ENHRY, CDR2 SYGVKD. CDR3 size: 16 residues. Trimming removed 5 bases from V and 3 bases from J; junction bases left unmatched: 10. The CDR3 coding sequence is TGTGCCATCAGTCCCCCATCGGGGGGAGTCTACAATGAGCAGTTCTTC. This translates into CAISPPSGGVYNEQFF.

V usage is TRBV13 and J usage is TRBJ2-3; 11 bases agree with TRBD2. The CDR3 is made up of 17 amino acids. Unmatched junction bases numbered 9, after V lost 5 bases and J lost 2 bases. The germline V gene has CDR1 PRHDT and CDR2 FYEKMQ (reference sequence). The CDR3 nucleotides are TGTGCCAGCAGCATATCACCGGGACTAGCGGTCACAGATACGCAGTATTTT. It translates to CASSISPGLAVTDTQYF.

This sequence joins TRBV12-5 and TRBJ2-1, with D uncertain. V lost 0 bases and J lost 6, with 6 bases in between. The V gene's germline CDR1 is LGHNT and CDR2 FRNRAP. This CDR3 region has 13 residues. DNA for the CDR3: TGTGCTAGTGGTTTGGTACTGGGCAATGAGCAGTTCTTC. Protein: CASGLVLGNEQFF.

There are many counts of this clonotype. The DNA for the CDR3 is TGTGCCAGCAGCCTCGTACAGGGGGCGTTTAGCACAGATACGCAGTATTTT. Residues: CASSLVQGAFSTDTQYF. The gene calls are TRBV7-8 and TRBJ2-3; 9 bases are a match to TRBD1. Trimming removed 5 bases from V and 0 bases from J; junction bases left unmatched: 9. This CDR3 comprises 17 residues. Germline loops: CDR1 SGHVS, CDR2 FQNEAQ. Full variable domain (missing parts from reference TRBV7-8 and TRBJ2-3): GAGVSQSPRYKVAKRGQDVALRCDPISGHVSLFWYQQALGQGPEFLTYFQNEAQLDKSGLPSDRFFAERPEGSVSTLKIQRTQQEDSAVYLCASSLVQGAFSTDTQYFGPGTRLTVL.

In this sample, this clonotype turned up a few times. An end of the junction differs from the germline gene, which may be a read error. DNA of the CDR3: TGTGCTAGCAGTTCCTCGGGACAGATCGAGGAGACCCAGTACTTC. Translated: CASSSSGQIEETQYF. This chain links TRBV25-1 with TRBJ2-5; 7 nucleotides line up with TRBD1. CDR1 is MGHDK and CDR2 is SYGVNS in the germline V gene. CDR3 length: 15 amino acids.

This clonotype has just a few counts. The J gene is TRBJ2-1, the V gene TRBV19; 10 positions agree with TRBD1. There are 15 residues in the CDR3. The V gene end was trimmed by 6 bases and the J gene end by 7 bases; junction bases not matched to a gene: 9. Per germline, CDR1 LNHDA and CDR2 SQIVND (reference sequence). The CDR3 region is CASSMDRGIENEQFF. As DNA, the CDR3 is TGTGCCAGTAGCATGGACAGGGGGATCGAAAATGAGCAGTTCTTC.

This chain connects TRBV20-1 to TRBJ1-2; no clear D. The CDR3 runs to 13 residues. Trimming took 0 bases from V and 7 from J, leaving 12 bases between them. The V gene's germline CDR1 is DFQATT and CDR2 SNEGSKA (reference sequence). CDR3 region: CSARDMRVLGYTF. CDR3 DNA: TGCAGTGCTAGAGACATGAGGGTGCTTGGCTACACCTTC.

The chain employs TRBV12-3 or TRBV12-4 and TRBJ2-1; D is possibly TRBD1 or TRBD2 (6 bases each). Trimming removed 1 base from V and 6 bases from J, with 28 bases in between. The CDR3 consists of 20 residues. The CDR3 spells CASSLEGGTKGPSDANEQFF. Here the CDR3 DNA reads TGTGCCAGCAGTTTAGAAGGAGGGACAAAGGGACCCTCGGACGCCAATGAGCAGTTCTTC.